One sample yielded the 28 T cell receptor beta chains listed below, sequenced in a study of follicular helper T cells after annual influenza vaccination. As for time point: 2014-2015 season, pre-vaccination. Clones were read by immunoSEQ multiplex PCR, and TCRdb kept only the in-frame ones, dropping some. Found here are over 11,000 clones, roughly 81% of them singletons; the top ten hold around 0.27%. The sample was CXCR5- memory CD4+ T cells sorted from blood, taken on the day of influenza vaccination. The source of these receptors is an adult who received the influenza vaccine.

This clone was picked up a small number of times. J is TRBJ1-6 and V is TRBV9, with D hard to call. Germline V lookup: CDR1 SGDLS, CDR2 YYNGEE. V lost 2 bases and J lost 10, with 10 bases in between. The CDR3 extends over 13 amino acids. Here the CDR3 reads CASSVSWGSPLHF. The DNA for the CDR3 is TGTGCCAGCAGCGTGAGCTGGGGATCACCCCTCCACTTT.

The chain combines TRBV27 with TRBJ1-2, with D possibly TRBD1 on 6 matching bases. In germline, CDR1 is MNHEY, CDR2 SMNVEV (reference sequence). V dropped 5 bases and J dropped 8 bases, with 24 bases sitting between them. This CDR3 has 16 residues. The chain's CDR3 is CASSPRRDPGARGYTF. CDR3 DNA: TGTGCCAGCAGTCCTAGACGTGATCCGGGGGCGAGGGGCTACACCTTC.

V gene TRBV28 combines with J gene TRBJ2-3; 15 positions agree with TRBD2. V was pared by 6 bases and J by 4 bases, with 14 bases of the junction left unmatched. Germline-derived CDR1 and CDR2 are MDHEN and SYDVKM. CDR3 size: 19 residues. CDR3 amino acids: CASSLLQGLAGGLADTQYF. CDR3 sequence (DNA): TGTGCCAGCAGCCTTCTTCAGGGACTAGCGGGGGGCCTTGCAGATACGCAGTATTTT.

This chain links TRBV19 with TRBJ2-2; no definite D call. Deletions cut 3 bases from V and 6 bases from J, with 8 bases between. CDR1 and CDR2 (germline): LNHDA, SQIVND (reference sequence). The length of the CDR3 is 13 residues. The CDR3 spells CASSIGRPGELFF. CDR3 DNA: TGTGCCAGTAGTATTGGTAGACCCGGGGAGCTGTTTTTT.

The rearrangement joins TRBV9 to TRBJ1-3; D may be TRBD1 (5 bases). CDR1 and CDR2 (germline): SGDLS, YYNGEE. The CDR3 loop spans 17 amino acids. V was shortened by 4 bases and J by 0 bases, with 17 bases between the two germline ends. The CDR3 reads CASSPWDGPSSGNTIYF. CDR3 DNA: TGTGCCAGCAGCCCGTGGGACGGCCCGAGCTCTGGAAACACCATATATTTT.

The chain is built from TRBV28 and TRBJ2-3, with D possibly being TRBD2 (6 bases). The ends were cut back, 6 bases at V and 0 bases at J, with 16 bases in the middle. Germline V CDR1 and CDR2: MDHEN, SYDVKM. The CDR3 loop spans 16 amino acids. The CDR3 region is CASSFGTFSSTDTQYF. DNA for the CDR3: TGTGCCAGCAGCTTCGGGACTTTTTCTAGCACAGATACGCAGTATTTT.

The V gene is TRBV4-1, the J gene TRBJ2-1, with TRBD1 as a possible D gene (5 bases). This CDR3 has 16 residues. Germline CDR1 MGHRA, CDR2 YSYEKL. With 2 bases removed from V and 0 bases from J, the gap between germline ends came to 11 bases. CDR3 nucleotides: TGCGCCAGCAGCCAATTGGACATTATCTCCTACAATGAGCAGTTCTTC. Its protein product is CASSQLDIISYNEQFF.

The gene calls are TRBV9 and TRBJ2-2; no clear D gene. Germline V gene sequence: CDR1 SGDLS, CDR2 YYNGEE. Trimming took 5 bases from V and 2 from J, leaving 7 bases between them. This CDR3 spans 13 amino acids. The CDR3 spells CASRYRNTGELFF. Here the CDR3 DNA reads TGTGCCAGCAGATATAGAAACACCGGGGAGCTGTTTTTT.

The chain combines TRBV5-5 with TRBJ2-6; no clear D gene. V was shortened by 0 bases and J by 0 bases, with 7 bases between the two germline ends. Germline CDR1 and CDR2: SGHKS and YYEKEE (reference sequence). CDR3 length: 16 residues. For the CDR3, the DNA is TGTGCCAGCAGCTTGGGGTGGGACTCTGGGGCCAACGTCCTGACTTTC. This gives the protein CASSLGWDSGANVLTF.

This rearrangement joins TRBV10-2 to TRBJ1-3; D might be TRBD1 (5 bases). The CDR3 is 14 residues long. The V gene lost 8 bases and the J gene lost 0 bases, with 11 bases spanning the gap. Germline values: CDR1 WSHSY, CDR2 SAAADI. CDR3 loop: CASREGFSGNTIYF. The CDR3 DNA follows: TGCGCCAGCCGGGAGGGGTTCTCTGGAAACACCATATATTTT.

V usage is TRBV7-8 and J usage is TRBJ2-7; the match to TRBD1 covers 7 bases. V trimming: 5 bases; J trimming: 5 bases; junction bases outside the gene matches: 9. This CDR3 has 14 amino acids. Germline V gene sequence: CDR1 SGHVS, CDR2 FQNEAQ. The CDR3 nucleotides are TGTGCCAGCAGCCTTGGACAGGCTTGGCACGAGCAGTACTTC. This codes for CASSLGQAWHEQYF.

The rearrangement links TRBV25-1 to TRBJ1-1; D is possibly TRBD1 (6 bases). V was clipped by 5 bases and J by 1 base, with 14 bases between them. The CDR3 loop spans 15 amino acids. Germline-derived CDR1 and CDR2 are MGHDK and SYGVNS. The CDR3 nucleotides are TGTGCCAGCAGTAATAGACAGGCCAAGAACACTGAAGCTTTCTTT. This translates into CASSNRQAKNTEAFF.

This chain uses TRBV7-2 with TRBJ2-1; D might be TRBD2 (5 bases). Germline V gives CDR1 SGHTA, CDR2 FQGNSA. This CDR3 is built from 16 residues. V gave up 6 bases and J gave up 0 bases, with 15 bases separating them. In DNA form, the CDR3 reads TGTGCCAGCAGACGAGGCGACTATAGCTCCTACAATGAGCAGTTCTTC. Protein sequence: CASRRGDYSSYNEQFF.

V usage is TRBV6-5 and J usage is TRBJ2-4; the match to TRBD2 covers 7 bases. Looked up from germline, CDR1 is MNHEY and CDR2 is SVGAGI. This CDR3 contains 16 residues. V was pared by 2 bases and J by 11 bases, with 15 bases of the junction left unmatched. CDR3 loop: CASSYTRSWGGVLQYF. The CDR3 DNA sequence: TGTGCCAGCAGTTACACCCGGTCTTGGGGGGGGGTCCTTCAGTACTTC.

V gene TRBV27 combines with J gene TRBJ2-3, with D possibly matching TRBD2 (5 bases). CDR1 is MNHEY and CDR2 is SMNVEV in the germline V gene (reference sequence). V lost 8 bases and J 4 bases, leaving 22 bases between the germline ends. CDR3 size: 16 residues. The chain's CDR3 is CASQEGSRLRADTQYF. The CDR3 coding sequence is TGTGCCAGCCAAGAGGGATCCCGACTACGGGCAGATACGCAGTATTTT.

The CDR3 loop reads CASSLTGFEAFF. The CDR3 coding sequence is TGTGCCAGCAGCTTGACGGGTTTTGAAGCTTTCTTT. J is TRBJ1-1 and V is TRBV5-4; D remains ambiguous. Trimming took off 1 base at V and 7 bases at J, with 8 bases between the two ends. The CDR3 has 12 residues. The germline V gene encodes CDR1 SGHNT and CDR2 YYREEE (reference sequence).

The chain joins TRBV28 to TRBJ2-7; tentatively, D is TRBD1 (6 bases). Trimming removed 7 bases at V and 2 bases at J, with 15 bases between. This CDR3 is 14 amino acids long. Per germline, CDR1 MDHEN and CDR2 SYDVKM. CDR3 sequence (DNA): TGTGCCAGCACCGAGCCACGGACAGCCTACGAGCAGTACTTC. Translation gives CASTEPRTAYEQYF.

V is TRBV6-7 and J is TRBJ1-6, with D possibly being TRBD1 (5 bases). TRBV6-7 counts as an open reading frame of uncertain function. This CDR3 is built from 16 residues. V lost 4 bases and J 6 bases, leaving 16 bases between the germline ends. The CDR3 nucleotides are TGTGCCAGCAGTTTCCCGCCCGGGGCCGGTAATTCACCCCTCCACTTT. This gives the protein CASSFPPGAGNSPLHF.

The V and J genes are TRBV7-8 and TRBJ1-1; D ambiguous. This CDR3 has 16 residues. V lost 1 base, J lost 0 bases, and 12 bases lay in between. CDR1 is SGHVS and CDR2 is FQNEAQ in the germline V gene. CDR3 DNA sequence: TGTGCCAGCAGCTTAGTAGGTTCCGCCATGAACACTGAAGCTTTCTTT. This sequence encodes CASSLVGSAMNTEAFF.

The J gene is TRBJ2-1, the V gene TRBV7-2; tentatively, D is TRBD2 (6 bases). V gave up 5 bases and J gave up 0 bases, with 11 bases separating them. CDR1 is SGHTA and CDR2 is FQGNSA in the germline V gene. The CDR3 is made up of 15 amino acids. CDR3 in amino acids: CASSPGLSSYNEQFF. CDR3 coding DNA: TGTGCCAGCAGCCCAGGACTAAGCTCCTACAATGAGCAGTTCTTC.

The V gene is TRBV12-5, the J gene TRBJ1-2; D is possibly TRBD1 (5 bases). The CDR3 loop spans 15 amino acids. In germline, CDR1 is LGHNT, CDR2 FRNRAP. V dropped 3 bases and J dropped 8 bases, with 19 bases sitting between them. The CDR3 nucleotides read TGTGCTAGTGGTTTAGTTTTAGGGGATGGGAGGGGCTACACCTTC. It translates to CASGLVLGDGRGYTF.

This rearrangement joins TRBV6-4 to TRBJ2-3; D unresolved. The ends were cut back, 3 bases at V and 2 bases at J, with 9 bases in the middle. This CDR3 is built from 14 residues. The germline gives CDR1 MRHNA, CDR2 SNTAGT. The CDR3 region has the DNA TGTGCCAGCAGTGAAAAGGGCTTCACAGATACGCAGTATTTT. Its protein product is CASSEKGFTDTQYF.

This rearrangement joins TRBV4-1 to TRBJ1-4; TRBD1 matches at 9 bases. V lost 6 bases, J lost 12 bases, and 11 bases stayed unmatched. The CDR3 is made up of 14 amino acids. The germline CDR1 and CDR2 sequences are MGHRA and YSYEKL. In DNA form, the CDR3 reads TGCGCCAGCAGTACCATCGGGACAGGGTACCAACTGTTTTTT. Its translation: CASSTIGTGYQLFF.

The chain links TRBV5-1 to TRBJ1-4; D is perhaps TRBD1 (6 bases). The CDR3 consists of 15 residues. Looked up from germline, CDR1 is SGHRS and CDR2 is YFSETQ. V lost 4 bases, J lost 6 bases, and 16 bases lay in between. The CDR3 DNA is TGCGCCAGCAGCCCGACCGGGGGGCTTGATGAAAAACTGTTTTTT. It translates to CASSPTGGLDEKLFF.

The V call is TRBV7-8, the J call TRBJ2-1; a possible D gene is TRBD1 (5 bases). The germline V and J ends were trimmed by 2 bases and 9 bases, with 17 bases remaining between them. Looked up from germline, CDR1 is SGHVS and CDR2 is FQNEAQ. This CDR3 spans 15 amino acids. The CDR3 protein is CASSLMQGSSTEQFF. The CDR3 nucleotides are TGTGCCAGCAGCTTAATGCAGGGTTCGTCCACTGAGCAGTTCTTC.

This chain joins TRBV11-2 and TRBJ2-3; no clear D gene. Trimming cost V 3 bases and J 0 bases, with 4 bases left between them. Looked up from germline, CDR1 is SGHAT and CDR2 is FQNNGV. The length of the CDR3 is 13 residues. CDR3 loop: CASSLESTDTQYF. The CDR3 nucleotides are TGTGCCAGCAGCTTGGAAAGCACAGATACGCAGTATTTT.

The CDR3 loop is CASSNRDGYNQPQHF. Written as DNA, the CDR3 is TGCGCCAGCAGTAACCGGGACGGCTACAATCAGCCCCAGCATTTT. The rearrangement joins TRBV10-2 to TRBJ1-5, with TRBD1 as a possible D gene (5 bases). Germline V CDR1 and CDR2: WSHSY, SAAADI. The V end lost 5 bases, the J end lost 3 bases, and 14 bases lay between the germline ends. This CDR3 contains 15 residues.

V is TRBV28 and J is TRBJ1-4; D possibly corresponds to TRBD1 (5 bases). The CDR3 has 14 amino acids. The germline V and J ends were trimmed by 5 bases and 5 bases, with 12 bases remaining between them. Germline V CDR1 and CDR2: MDHEN, SYDVKM. The CDR3 reads CASSGNGGNEKLFF. The CDR3 DNA sequence: TGTGCCAGCAGTGGGAACGGGGGGAATGAAAAACTGTTTTTT.